This T cell receptor beta chain was captured by sequencing in a study of cytomegalovirus exposure and HLA in healthy donors. A multiplex PCR was run with 60 Vbeta primers and 13 Jbeta primers. The assay was immunoSEQ multiplex PCR, and TCRdb's table has in-frame clones only and misses some. The sample records more than 150,000 clones, 81% being singletons. With respect to this clone: Its cognate antigen is unknown.

Study-wide findings and caveats: TCR beta chains associated with HLA were, in a later analysis, more clonally expanded than equally common others. In an earlier analysis, productive rearrangement rates for most beta V segments clustered near 87% or 30%. A link between a missense DCLRE1C variant and TCR beta V- and J-gene trimming emerged from a later analysis. As was reported, the classifier diagnosed cytomegalovirus status with high specificity and sensitivity.

Sample: PBMCs. The sequence derives from a woman between 18 and 29 years old in good health and CMV-seropositive.

In nucleotides, the CDR3 is TGCGCCAGCAGCCAAGGGACAGGGGGAGAAGAAAAACTGTTTTTT. Translation: CASSQGTGGEEKLFF. This rearrangement joins TRBV4-1 to TRBJ1-4; 10 bases agree with TRBD1. CDR1 and CDR2 (germline): MGHRA, YSYEKL. The junction had 4 bases not matched to a gene; V was cut back by 1 base and J by 8 bases. This CDR3 is built from 15 residues.